This TCR beta chain was captured by sequencing in a study of long-term antiretroviral therapy in people with HIV. Findings and limits, study-wide: Post-ART, diversity grew, though it stayed under transplant donor control levels.

Each sample contained roughly 0.85-10 million cryopreserved PBMC, thawed before DNA extraction. Concerning this clone: The antigen is not known.

Version v3.0 of the immunoSEQ assay ran at survey level. The table came from immunoSEQ multiplex PCR; TCRdb's copy has only in-frame clones and leaves some out. Among 35,000 or so clones, approximately 83% were seen once, and the ten largest hold about 11%. The V segment lost 6 bases and the J segment 5 bases; nucleotides outside the gene matches: 10. This CDR3 contains 14 residues. The germline gives CDR1 SNHLY, CDR2 FYNNEI. The chain is built from TRBV2 and TRBJ2-7; the match to TRBD1 covers 7 bases. The sample here was unsorted PBMCs, taken 2.2 years after starting antiretroviral therapy. The clonotype originates from a man aged 18 to 30 with HIV. In DNA, the CDR3 is TGTGCCAGCAGAGCTGACAGGGAAAGGAACGAGCAGTACTTC. Translated, it gives CASRADRERNEQYF.